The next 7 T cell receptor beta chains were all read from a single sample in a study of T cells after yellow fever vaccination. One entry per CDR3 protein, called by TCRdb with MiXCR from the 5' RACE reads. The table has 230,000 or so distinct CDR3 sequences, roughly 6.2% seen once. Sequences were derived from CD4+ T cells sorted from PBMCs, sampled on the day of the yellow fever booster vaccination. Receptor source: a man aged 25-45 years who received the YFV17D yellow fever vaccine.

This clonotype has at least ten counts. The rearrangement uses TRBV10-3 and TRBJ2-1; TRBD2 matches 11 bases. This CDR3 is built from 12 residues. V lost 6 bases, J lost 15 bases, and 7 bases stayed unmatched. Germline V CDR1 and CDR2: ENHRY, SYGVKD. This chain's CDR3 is CAIRPTSGIMFF. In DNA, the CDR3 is TGTGCCATCAGACCGACTAGCGGGATTATGTTCTTC.

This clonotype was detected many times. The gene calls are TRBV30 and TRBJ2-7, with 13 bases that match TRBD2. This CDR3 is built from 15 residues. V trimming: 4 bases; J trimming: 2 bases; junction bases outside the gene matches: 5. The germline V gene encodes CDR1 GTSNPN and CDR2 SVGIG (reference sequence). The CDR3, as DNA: TGTGCCTGGACCACCGGACTAGCGGGAGCCTACGAGCAGTACTTC. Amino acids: CAWTTGLAGAYEQYF.

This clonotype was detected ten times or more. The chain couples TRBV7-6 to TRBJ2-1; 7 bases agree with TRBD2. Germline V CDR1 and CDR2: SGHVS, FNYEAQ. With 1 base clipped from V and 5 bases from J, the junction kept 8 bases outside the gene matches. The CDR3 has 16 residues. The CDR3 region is CASSLEGLTRDNEQFF. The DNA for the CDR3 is TGTGCCAGCAGCTTAGAGGGACTAACCAGAGACAATGAGCAGTTCTTC.

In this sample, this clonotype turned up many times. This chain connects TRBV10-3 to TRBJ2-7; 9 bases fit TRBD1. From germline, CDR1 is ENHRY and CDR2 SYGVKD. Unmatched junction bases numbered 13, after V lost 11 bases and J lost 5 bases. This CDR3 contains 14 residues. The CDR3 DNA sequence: TGTGCCGCAAAAAAGGGACAGGGAGGCGACGAGCAGTACTTC. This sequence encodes CAAKKGQGGDEQYF.

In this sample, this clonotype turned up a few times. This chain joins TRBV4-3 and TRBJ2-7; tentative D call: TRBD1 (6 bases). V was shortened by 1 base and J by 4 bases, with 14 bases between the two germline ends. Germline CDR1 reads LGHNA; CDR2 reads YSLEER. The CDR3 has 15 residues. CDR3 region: CASSQAAGVGYEQYF. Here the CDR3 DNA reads TGCGCCAGCAGCCAAGCCGCAGGGGTTGGGTACGAGCAGTACTTC.

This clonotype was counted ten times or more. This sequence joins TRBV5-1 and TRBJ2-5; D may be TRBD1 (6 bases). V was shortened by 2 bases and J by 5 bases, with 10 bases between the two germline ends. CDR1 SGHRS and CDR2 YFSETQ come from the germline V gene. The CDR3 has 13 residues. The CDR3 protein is CASSLTGYETQYF. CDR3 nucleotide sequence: TGCGCCAGCAGCTTAACAGGGTATGAGACCCAGTACTTC.

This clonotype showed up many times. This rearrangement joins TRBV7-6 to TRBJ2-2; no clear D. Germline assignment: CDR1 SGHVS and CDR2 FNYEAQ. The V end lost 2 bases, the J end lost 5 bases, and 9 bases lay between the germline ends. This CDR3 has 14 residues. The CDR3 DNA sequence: TGTGCCAGCAGCTTATTCCCCCTTACCGGGGAGCTGTTTTTT. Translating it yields CASSLFPLTGELFF.